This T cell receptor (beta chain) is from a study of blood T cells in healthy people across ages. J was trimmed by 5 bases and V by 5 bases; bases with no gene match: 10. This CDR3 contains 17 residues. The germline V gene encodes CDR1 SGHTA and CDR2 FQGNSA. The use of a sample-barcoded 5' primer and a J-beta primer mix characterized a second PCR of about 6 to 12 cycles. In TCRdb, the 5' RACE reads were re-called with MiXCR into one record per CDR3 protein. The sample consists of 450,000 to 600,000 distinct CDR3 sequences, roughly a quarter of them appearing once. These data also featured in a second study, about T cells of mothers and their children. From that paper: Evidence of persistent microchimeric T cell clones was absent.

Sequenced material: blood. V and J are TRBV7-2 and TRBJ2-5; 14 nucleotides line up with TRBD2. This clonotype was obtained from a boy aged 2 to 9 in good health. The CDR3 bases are TGTGCCAGCAGCCTCCTCGTCAGACTAGCGGGAGGGGAGACCCAGTACTTC. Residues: CASSLLVRLAGGETQYF.